This TCR beta chain is from a study of beta chain features in type 1 diabetes. Study as a whole: When patients were set against healthy donors, age, gender and cell yields were similar. The study examined about 110,000,000 sorted cells across all samples. General study results and limits: There were fewer insertions and more deletions at the VDJ junctions of type 1 diabetes patients. A moderate, significant TCRB CDR3 shortening appeared in type 1 diabetes across four CD4+ subsets.

Trimming cost V 7 bases and J 4 bases, with 17 bases left between them. Germline V gene lookup returns CDR1 SEHNR and CDR2 FQNEAQ (reference sequence). This CDR3 contains 15 residues. Expressed TCRB transcripts were sequenced because the entire RNA isolate underwent reverse transcription. This table comes from immunoSEQ multiplex PCR, and its TCRdb copy is limited to in-frame clones, with some not included. The table records around 500,000 clones, about an eighth of them present only once. This clone was seen a handful of times. Its matching antigen is unknown. Sequencing input: naive CD4+ T cells from blood. This TCR was recovered from a young woman in good health. V gene TRBV7-9 combines with J gene TRBJ2-1; no clear D. In nucleotides, the CDR3 is TGTGCCAGCACCCTGGGCGCAGCCAGTTACAATGAGCAGTTCTTC. It translates to CASTLGAASYNEQFF.